This passage covers 4 T cell receptor beta chains from one sample sequenced in a study of beta chain features in type 1 diabetes. Since all of the isolated RNA was reverse transcribed, expressed TCRB transcripts were what got sequenced. Method: immunoSEQ multiplex PCR; TCRdb's copy keeps in-frame clones and lacks some. This table has around 200,000 clones, less than 15% appearing once. The specimen sequenced was central memory CD4+ T cells from blood. The receptors were gathered from a woman between 18 and 29 years old in good health.

V is TRBV4-3 and J is TRBJ1-2, with a possible D match to TRBD1 (5 bases). This CDR3 has 15 residues. CDR1 and CDR2 from the germline V gene are LGHNA and YSLEER. V lost 0 bases, J lost 2 bases, and 10 bases lay in between. Here the CDR3 reads CASSQEDTSNYGYTF. The CDR3 DNA reads as TGCGCCAGCAGCCAAGAGGACACCTCGAACTATGGCTACACCTTC.

This clone was seen only a few times. The chain recombines TRBV19 with TRBJ1-5; 7 nucleotides line up with TRBD1. The CDR3 runs to 13 residues. Germline lookup yields CDR1 LNHDA and CDR2 SQIVND (reference sequence). V was clipped by 5 bases and J by 9 bases; unmatched bases: 7. Here the CDR3 DNA reads TGTGCCAGTAGTCGGACAGGTGGGGGGCCCCAGCATTTT. Protein sequence: CASSRTGGGPQHF.

This clone was counted a few times. The rearrangement joins TRBV28 to TRBJ1-2; 7 bases are shared with TRBD1. This CDR3 is built from 14 residues. Germline CDR1 is MDHEN and CDR2 is SYDVKM. The ends lost 3 bases at V and 5 bases at J; junction bases unmatched: 6. In DNA, the CDR3 is TGTGCCAGCAGTTTGGGGGGACAGACTTATGGCTACACCTTC. This translates into CASSLGGQTYGYTF.

V is TRBV25-1 and J is TRBJ2-1; TRBD2 agrees at 10 bases. The V and J ends lost 4 bases and 2 bases, in that order; junction bases with no gene match: 5. The V gene's germline CDR1 is MGHDK and CDR2 SYGVNS. The CDR3 spans 16 residues. CDR3 amino acids: CASSGVTSGTYNEQFF. The CDR3 nucleotides read TGTGCCAGCAGTGGAGTTACTAGCGGGACCTACAATGAGCAGTTCTTC.